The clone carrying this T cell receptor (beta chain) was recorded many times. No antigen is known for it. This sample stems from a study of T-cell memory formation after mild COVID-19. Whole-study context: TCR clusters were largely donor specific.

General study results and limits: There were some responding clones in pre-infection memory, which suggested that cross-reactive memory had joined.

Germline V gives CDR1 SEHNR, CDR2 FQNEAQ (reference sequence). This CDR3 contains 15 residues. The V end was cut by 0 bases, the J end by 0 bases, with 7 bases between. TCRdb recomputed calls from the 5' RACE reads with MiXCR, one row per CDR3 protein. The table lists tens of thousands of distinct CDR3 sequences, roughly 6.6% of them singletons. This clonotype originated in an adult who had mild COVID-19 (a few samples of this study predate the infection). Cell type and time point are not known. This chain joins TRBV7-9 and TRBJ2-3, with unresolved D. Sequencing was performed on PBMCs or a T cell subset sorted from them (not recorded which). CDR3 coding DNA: TGTGCCAGCAGCTTAGCAGCAGCAAGCACAGATACGCAGTATTTT. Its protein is CASSLAAASTDTQYF.